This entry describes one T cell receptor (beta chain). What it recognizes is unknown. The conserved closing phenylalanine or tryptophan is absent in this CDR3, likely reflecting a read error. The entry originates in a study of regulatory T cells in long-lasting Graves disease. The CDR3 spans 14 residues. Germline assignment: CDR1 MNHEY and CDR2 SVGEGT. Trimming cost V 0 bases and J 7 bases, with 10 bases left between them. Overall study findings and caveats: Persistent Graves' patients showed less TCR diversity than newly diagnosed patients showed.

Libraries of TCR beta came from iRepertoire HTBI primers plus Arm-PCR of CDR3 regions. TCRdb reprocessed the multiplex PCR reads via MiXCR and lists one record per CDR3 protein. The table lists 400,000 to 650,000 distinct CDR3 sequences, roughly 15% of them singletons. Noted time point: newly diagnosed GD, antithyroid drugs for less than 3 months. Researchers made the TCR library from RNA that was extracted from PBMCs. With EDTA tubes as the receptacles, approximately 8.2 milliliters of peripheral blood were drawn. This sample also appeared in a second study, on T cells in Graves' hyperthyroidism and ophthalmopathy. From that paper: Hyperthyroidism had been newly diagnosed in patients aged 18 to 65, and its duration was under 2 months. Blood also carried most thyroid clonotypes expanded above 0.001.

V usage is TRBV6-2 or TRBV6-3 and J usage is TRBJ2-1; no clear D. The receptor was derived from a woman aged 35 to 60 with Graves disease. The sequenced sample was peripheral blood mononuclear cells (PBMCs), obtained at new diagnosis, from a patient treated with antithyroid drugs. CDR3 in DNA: TGTGCCAGCAGTTACTCGGGCCAAACGAATGAGCAGTTCTCC. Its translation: CASSYSGQTNEQFS.